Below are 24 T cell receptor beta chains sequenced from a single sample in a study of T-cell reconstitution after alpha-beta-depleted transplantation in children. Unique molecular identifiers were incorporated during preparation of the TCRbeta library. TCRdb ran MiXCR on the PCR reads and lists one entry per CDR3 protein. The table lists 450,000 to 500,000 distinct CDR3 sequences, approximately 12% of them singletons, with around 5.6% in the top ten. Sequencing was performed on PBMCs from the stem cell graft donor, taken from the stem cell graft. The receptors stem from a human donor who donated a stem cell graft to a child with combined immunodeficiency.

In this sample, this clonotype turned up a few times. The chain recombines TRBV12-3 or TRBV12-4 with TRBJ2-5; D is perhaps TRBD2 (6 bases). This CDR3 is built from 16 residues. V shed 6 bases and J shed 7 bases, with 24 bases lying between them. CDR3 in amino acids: CASSPRDSGLGRTQYF. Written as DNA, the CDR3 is TGTGCCAGCAGCCCCCGGGACTCAGGGCTCGGACGGACCCAGTACTTC.

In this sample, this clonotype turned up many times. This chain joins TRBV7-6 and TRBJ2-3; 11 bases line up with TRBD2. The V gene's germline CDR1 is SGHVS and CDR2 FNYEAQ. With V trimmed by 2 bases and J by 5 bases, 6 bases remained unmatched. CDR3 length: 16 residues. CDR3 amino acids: CASSLLGSGRVDTQYF. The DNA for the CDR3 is TGTGCCAGCAGCTTACTTGGTAGCGGGAGGGTAGATACGCAGTATTTT.

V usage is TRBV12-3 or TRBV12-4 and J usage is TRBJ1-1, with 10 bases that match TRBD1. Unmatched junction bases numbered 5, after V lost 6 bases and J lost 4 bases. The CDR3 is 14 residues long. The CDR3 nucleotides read TGTGCCAGCAGCGAGACAGGGGGCATCACTGAAGCTTTCTTT. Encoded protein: CASSETGGITEAFF.

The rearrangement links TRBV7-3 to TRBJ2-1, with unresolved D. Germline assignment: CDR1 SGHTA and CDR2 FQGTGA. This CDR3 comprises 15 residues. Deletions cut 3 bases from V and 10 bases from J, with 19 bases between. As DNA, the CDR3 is TGTGCCAGCAGCTTTTACCCTAACCAGGTGGAGGAGCAGTTCTTC. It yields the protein CASSFYPNQVEEQFF. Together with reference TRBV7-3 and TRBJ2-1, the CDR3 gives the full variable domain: GAGVSQTPSNKVTEKGKYVELRCDPISGHTALYWYRQSLGQGPEFLIYFQGTGAADDSGLPNDRFFAVRPEGSVSTLKIQRTERGDSAVYLCASSFYPNQVEEQFFGPGTRLTVL.

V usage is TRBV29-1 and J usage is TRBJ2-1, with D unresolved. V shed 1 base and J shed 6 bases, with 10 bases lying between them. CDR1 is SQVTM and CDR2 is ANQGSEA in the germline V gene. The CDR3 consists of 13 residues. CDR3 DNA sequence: TGCAGCGTTGAAGGTCTAGTGGGCAATGAGCAGTTCTTC. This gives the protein CSVEGLVGNEQFF.

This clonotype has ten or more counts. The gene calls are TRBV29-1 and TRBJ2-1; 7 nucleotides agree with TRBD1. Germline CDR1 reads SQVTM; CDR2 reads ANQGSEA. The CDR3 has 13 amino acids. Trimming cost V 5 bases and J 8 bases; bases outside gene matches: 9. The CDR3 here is CSVTGDTWDEQFF. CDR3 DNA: TGCAGCGTTACAGGGGATACTTGGGATGAGCAGTTCTTC.

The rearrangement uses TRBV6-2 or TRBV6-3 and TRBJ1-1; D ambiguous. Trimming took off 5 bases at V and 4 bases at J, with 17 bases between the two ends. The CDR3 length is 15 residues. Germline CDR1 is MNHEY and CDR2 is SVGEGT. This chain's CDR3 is CASSPSRGEGTEAFF. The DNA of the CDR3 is TGTGCCAGCAGTCCTTCGAGAGGCGAGGGCACTGAAGCTTTCTTT.

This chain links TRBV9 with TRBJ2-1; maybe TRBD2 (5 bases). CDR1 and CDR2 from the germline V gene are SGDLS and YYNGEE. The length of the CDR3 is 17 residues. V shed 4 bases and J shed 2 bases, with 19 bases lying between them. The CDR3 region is CASSYEGRAIPYNEQFF. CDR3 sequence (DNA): TGTGCCAGCAGCTATGAGGGTAGGGCTATTCCCTACAATGAGCAGTTCTTC.

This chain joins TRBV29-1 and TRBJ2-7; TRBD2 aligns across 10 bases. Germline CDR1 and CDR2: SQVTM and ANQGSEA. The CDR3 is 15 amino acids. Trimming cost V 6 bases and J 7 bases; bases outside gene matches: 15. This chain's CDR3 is CSVEEAGGRPREQYF. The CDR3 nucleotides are TGCAGCGTAGAGGAAGCGGGAGGGCGACCAAGGGAGCAGTACTTC.

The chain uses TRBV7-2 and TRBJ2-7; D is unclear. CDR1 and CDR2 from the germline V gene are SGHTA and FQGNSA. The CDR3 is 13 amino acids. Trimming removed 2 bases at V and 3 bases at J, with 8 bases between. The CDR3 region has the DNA TGTGCCAGCAGCTTACAAAGGAGCTACGAGCAGTACTTC. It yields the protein CASSLQRSYEQYF.

CDR3 amino acids: CASSPETGGNYGYTF. The CDR3 bases are TGTGCCAGCTCACCGGAGACAGGAGGAAACTATGGCTACACCTTC. The rearrangement joins TRBV18 to TRBJ1-2, with D tentatively TRBD1 (6 bases). CDR1 KGHSH and CDR2 LQKENI come from the germline V gene. This CDR3 comprises 15 residues. Trimming removed 3 bases at V and 2 bases at J, with 13 bases between.

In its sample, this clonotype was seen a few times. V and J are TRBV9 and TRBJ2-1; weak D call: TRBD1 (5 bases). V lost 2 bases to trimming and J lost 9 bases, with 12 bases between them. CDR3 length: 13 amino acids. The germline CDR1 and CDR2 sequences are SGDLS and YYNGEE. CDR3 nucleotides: TGTGCCAGCAGCGTCATAACAGGTGGTGAGCAGTTCTTC. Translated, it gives CASSVITGGEQFF.

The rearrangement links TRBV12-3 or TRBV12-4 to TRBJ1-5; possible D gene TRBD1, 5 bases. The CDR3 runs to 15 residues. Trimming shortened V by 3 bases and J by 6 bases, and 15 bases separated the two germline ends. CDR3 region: CASSFSGTTGQPQHF. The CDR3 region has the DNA TGTGCCAGCAGTTTTAGCGGGACCACAGGTCAGCCCCAGCATTTT.

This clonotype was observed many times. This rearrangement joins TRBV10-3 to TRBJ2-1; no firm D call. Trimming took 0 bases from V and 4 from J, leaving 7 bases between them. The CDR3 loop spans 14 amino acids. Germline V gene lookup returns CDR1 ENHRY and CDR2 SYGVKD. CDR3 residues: CAISESTRYNEQFF. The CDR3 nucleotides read TGTGCCATCAGTGAGTCGACCAGATACAATGAGCAGTTCTTC.

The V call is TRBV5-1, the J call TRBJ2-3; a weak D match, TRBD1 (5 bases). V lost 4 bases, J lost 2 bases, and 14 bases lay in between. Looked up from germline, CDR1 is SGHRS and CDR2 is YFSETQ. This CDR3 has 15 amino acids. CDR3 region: CASSTPSGNTDTQYF. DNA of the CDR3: TGCGCCAGCAGCACTCCGTCAGGGAACACAGATACGCAGTATTTT. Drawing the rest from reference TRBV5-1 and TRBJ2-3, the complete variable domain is KAGVTQTPRYLIKTRGQQVTLSCSPISGHRSVSWYQQTPGQGLQFLFEYFSETQRNKGNFPGRFSGRQFSNSRSEMNVSTLELGDSALYLCASSTPSGNTDTQYFGPGTRLTVL.

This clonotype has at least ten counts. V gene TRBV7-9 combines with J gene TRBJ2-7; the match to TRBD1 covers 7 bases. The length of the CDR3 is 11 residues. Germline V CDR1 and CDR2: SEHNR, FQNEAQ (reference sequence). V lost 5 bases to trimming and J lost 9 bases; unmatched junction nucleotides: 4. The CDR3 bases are TGTGCCAGCAGCCTCGGGACAGCGCAGTACTTC. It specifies CASSLGTAQYF.

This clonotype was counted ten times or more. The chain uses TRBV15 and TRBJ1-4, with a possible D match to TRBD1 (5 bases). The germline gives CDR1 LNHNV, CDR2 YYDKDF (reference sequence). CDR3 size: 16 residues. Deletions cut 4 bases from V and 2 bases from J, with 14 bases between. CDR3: CATSTRSQVTNEKLFF. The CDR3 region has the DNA TGTGCCACCAGCACCCGATCACAGGTTACTAATGAAAAACTGTTTTTT.

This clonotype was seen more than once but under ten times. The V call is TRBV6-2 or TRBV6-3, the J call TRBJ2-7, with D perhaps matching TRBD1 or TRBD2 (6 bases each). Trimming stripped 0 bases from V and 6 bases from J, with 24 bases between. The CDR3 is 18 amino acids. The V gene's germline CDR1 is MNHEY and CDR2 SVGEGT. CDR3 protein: CASSYSVGGGTPWFEQYF. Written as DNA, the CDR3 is TGTGCCAGCAGTTACTCCGTTGGTGGAGGGACACCATGGTTCGAGCAGTACTTC.

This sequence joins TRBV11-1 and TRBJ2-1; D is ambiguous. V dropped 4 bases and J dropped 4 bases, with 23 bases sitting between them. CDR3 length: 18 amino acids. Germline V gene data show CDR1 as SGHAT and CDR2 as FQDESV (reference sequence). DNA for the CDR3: TGTGCCAGCAGCTATCAATTAAGAGGCAATGAGGCATACAATGAGCAGTTCTTC. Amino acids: CASSYQLRGNEAYNEQFF. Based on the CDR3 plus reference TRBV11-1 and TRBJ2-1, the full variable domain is EAEVAQSPRYKITEKSQAVAFWCDPISGHATLYWYRQILGQGPELLVQFQDESVVDDSQLPKDRFSAERLKGVDSTLKIQPAELGDSAMYLCASSYQLRGNEAYNEQFFGPGTRLTVL.

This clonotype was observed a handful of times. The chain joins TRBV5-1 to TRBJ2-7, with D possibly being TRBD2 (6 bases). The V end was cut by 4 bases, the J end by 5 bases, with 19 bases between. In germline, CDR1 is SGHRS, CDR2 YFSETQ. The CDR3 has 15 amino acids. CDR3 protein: CASSLSGRGYDEQYF. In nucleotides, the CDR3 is TGCGCCAGCAGCCTGAGCGGGCGCGGGTACGACGAGCAGTACTTC.

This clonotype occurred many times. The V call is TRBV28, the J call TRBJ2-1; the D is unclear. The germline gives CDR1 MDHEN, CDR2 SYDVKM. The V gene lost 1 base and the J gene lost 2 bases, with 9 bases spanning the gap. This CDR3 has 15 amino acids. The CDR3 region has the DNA TGTGCCAGCAGTTTATTAGGGATCGCCTACAATGAGCAGTTCTTC. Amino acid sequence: CASSLLGIAYNEQFF.

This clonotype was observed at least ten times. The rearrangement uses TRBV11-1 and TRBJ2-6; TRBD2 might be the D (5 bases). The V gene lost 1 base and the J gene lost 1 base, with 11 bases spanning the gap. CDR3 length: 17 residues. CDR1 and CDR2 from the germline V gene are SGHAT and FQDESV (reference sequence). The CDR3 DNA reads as TGTGCCAGCAGCTTAGGTCGGGGAGCATCTGGGGCCAACGTCCTGACTTTC. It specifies CASSLGRGASGANVLTF.

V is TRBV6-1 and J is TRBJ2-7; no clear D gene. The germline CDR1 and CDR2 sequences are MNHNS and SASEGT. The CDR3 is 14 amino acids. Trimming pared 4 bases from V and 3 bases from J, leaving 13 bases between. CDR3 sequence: CASSGWTRNYEQYF. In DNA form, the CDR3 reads TGTGCCAGCAGTGGATGGACCCGGAACTACGAGCAGTACTTC.

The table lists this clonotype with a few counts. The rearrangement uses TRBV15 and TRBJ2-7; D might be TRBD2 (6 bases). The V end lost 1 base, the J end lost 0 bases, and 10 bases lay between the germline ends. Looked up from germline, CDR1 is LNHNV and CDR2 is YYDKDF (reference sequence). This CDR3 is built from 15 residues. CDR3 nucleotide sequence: TGTGCCACCAGCAGAGGGGAGGCCTCCTCCTACGAGCAGTACTTC. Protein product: CATSRGEASSYEQYF.